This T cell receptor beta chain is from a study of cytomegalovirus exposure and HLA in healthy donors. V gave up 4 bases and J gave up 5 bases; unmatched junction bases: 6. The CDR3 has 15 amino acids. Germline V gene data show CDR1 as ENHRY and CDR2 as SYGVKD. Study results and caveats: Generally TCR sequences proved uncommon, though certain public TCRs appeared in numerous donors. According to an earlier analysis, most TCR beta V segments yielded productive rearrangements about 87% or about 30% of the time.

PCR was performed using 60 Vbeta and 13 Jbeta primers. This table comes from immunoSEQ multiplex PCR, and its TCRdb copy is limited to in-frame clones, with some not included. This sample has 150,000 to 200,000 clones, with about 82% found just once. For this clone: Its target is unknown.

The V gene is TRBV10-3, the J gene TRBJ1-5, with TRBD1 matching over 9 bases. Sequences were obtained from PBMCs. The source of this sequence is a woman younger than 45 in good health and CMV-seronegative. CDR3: CAISGRDRAYQPQHF. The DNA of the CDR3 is TGTGCCATCAGTGGGAGGGACAGGGCCTATCAGCCCCAGCATTTT.